The rows below give T cell receptor beta chains drawn from one sample of a study of blood T cell repertoires in COVID-19. The repertoire was sequenced with immunoSEQ multiplex PCR; TCRdb's copy has only in-frame clones and lacks some. The sample shows around 320,000 clones, approximately 90% of them seen only once. The source material was peripheral blood. These receptor sequences come from a woman aged 25 to 39 who had recovered from COVID-19. The conserved cysteine and the conserved F or W are not part of the CDR3 here.

V: TRBV6-2/TRBV6-3
J: TRBJ2-3
CDR3: ASSRQDTQY

V: TRBV5-1
J: TRBJ1-6
CDR3: ASSFGGSYNSPLH

V: TRBV28
J: TRBJ2-1
CDR3: ASSFGLNNEQF

V: TRBV10-3
J: TRBJ1-6
CDR3: AISENQNNSPLH

V: TRBV19
J: TRBJ2-6
CDR3: ASSIRGSGANVLT

V: TRBV5-4
J: TRBJ1-3
CDR3: ASSLGGTGNTIY

V: TRBV19
J: TRBJ1-6
CDR3: ASSTQGNSPLH

V: TRBV6-1
J: TRBJ1-6
CDR3: ASSEALLGALNSPLH

V: TRBV10-3
J: TRBJ2-7
CDR3: ATLTSGGTYEQY

V: TRBV5-1
J: TRBJ2-5
CDR3: ASSLRAGGPETQY

V: TRBV30
J: TRBJ1-1
CDR3: AWSPGGDTEAF

V: TRBV7-2
J: TRBJ2-5
CDR3: ASSLGLAQETQY

V: TRBV28
J: TRBJ1-2
CDR3: ASQDRNYGYT

V: TRBV5-1
J: TRBJ1-3
CDR3: ASSVQGHGSGNTIY

V: TRBV21-1
J: TRBJ2-6
CDR3: ASSKGPERGAARANVLT

V: TRBV3-1/TRBV3-2
J: TRBJ2-7
CDR3: ASKTSGFSEQY

V: TRBV27
J: TRBJ2-7
CDR3: ASSLLASGPEQY

V: TRBV29-1
J: TRBJ1-2
CDR3: SVEDWTGVGGYT

V: TRBV9
J: TRBJ2-1
CDR3: ASSVGPSGEQF

V: TRBV20-1
J: TRBJ2-7
CDR3: SATESAGTGRYEQY

V: TRBV4-1
J: TRBJ2-2
CDR3: ASSPGQGTGELF

V: TRBV10-3
J: TRBJ1-3
CDR3: AISDRTGPTGSTIY

V: TRBV5-4
J: TRBJ2-1
CDR3: ASSYKAGSNEQF

V: TRBV18
J: TRBJ1-5
CDR3: ASSLQGGVSNQPQH

V: TRBV7-8
J: TRBJ2-1
CDR3: ASSLERGSNEQF

V: TRBV7-3
J: TRBJ2-3
CDR3: ASSSGLAGMQY

V: TRBV3-1/TRBV3-2
J: TRBJ1-5
CDR3: ASSQDGPTYSNQPQH

V: TRBV5-5
J: TRBJ1-1
CDR3: ASSRPGVNTEAF

V: TRBV11-2
J: TRBJ2-5
CDR3: ASSSRGSGLQETQY

V: TRBV7-2
J: TRBJ2-2
CDR3: ASSLLTGTGYTGELF

V: TRBV5-1
J: TRBJ1-3
CDR3: ASSPTGVGNTIY

V: TRBV19
J: TRBJ1-5
CDR3: ASSVLTQPQH

V: TRBV7-2
J: TRBJ1-3
CDR3: ASSSTGNLASGNTIY

V: TRBV3-1/TRBV3-2
J: TRBJ2-3
CDR3: ASSQDLTDTQY

V: TRBV7-6
J: TRBJ1-2
CDR3: ASSLGDRGYDYGYT

V: TRBV6-6
J: TRBJ1-2
CDR3: ASTDRIYGYT

V: TRBV7-2
J: TRBJ1-1
CDR3: ASSPGTNGNTEAF

V: TRBV6-5
J: TRBJ2-3
CDR3: ACRDRDFTDTQY

V: TRBV5-1
J: TRBJ2-7
CDR3: ASSLVQGGSEQY

V: TRBV5-5
J: TRBJ1-1
CDR3: ASSLATGKTEAF

V: TRBV5-5
J: TRBJ2-7
CDR3: ASSGTGGVYEQY

V: TRBV11-1
J: TRBJ2-7
CDR3: ASSRGRDEQY

V: TRBV6-2/TRBV6-3
J: TRBJ2-7
CDR3: ASSLGQGRYEQY

V: TRBV5-6
J: TRBJ1-1
CDR3: ASSLARTTGLNTEAF

V: TRBV7-3
J: TRBJ2-2
CDR3: ASSPVAGNTGELF

V: TRBV18
J: TRBJ2-5
CDR3: ASSAGLAGPGAQY

V: TRBV6-2/TRBV6-3
J: TRBJ1-5
CDR3: ASSYGGGGQPQH

V: TRBV7-3
J: TRBJ2-5
CDR3: ASSLGLAGGRQETQY

V: TRBV7-9
J: TRBJ2-2
CDR3: ASSLARGGTGELF

V: TRBV5-4
J: TRBJ2-3
CDR3: ASSSEPRDTQY